Listed below are T cell receptor beta chains from one sample, sequenced in a study of cytomegalovirus exposure and HLA in healthy donors. Some clones are missing from TCRdb's copy, which holds only in-frame ones; the method was immunoSEQ multiplex PCR. This sample's clone table lists tens of thousands of clones. The specimen sequenced was PBMCs. These TCRs come from a male donor in good health and CMV-seropositive. CDR3s include the opening cysteine and the closing phenylalanine or tryptophan. Each record gives: clone size, D gene, J gene, V gene, CDR3 protein, CDR3 DNA. D genes are given only for firm matches. Size tells how often a clone was seen (once, few, many) or the class of an expanded clone, and some rows leave it out.

NA,NA,TRBJ2-3,TRBV5-1,CASSRGVEGSGDTQYF,TGCGCCAGCAGCCGTGGGGTGGAGGGTTCGGGTGATACGCAGTATTTT
NA,TRBD1,TRBJ2-7,TRBV29-1,CSVAKDRDSEQYF,TGCAGCGTTGCTAAGGACAGGGACTCCGAGCAGTACTTC
NA,NA,TRBJ1-1,TRBV29-1,CSVAGHLNTEAFF,TGCAGCGTCGCTGGACACCTGAACACTGAAGCTTTCTTT
NA,NA,TRBJ1-1,TRBV6-5,CASSYRGTTEAFF,TGTGCCAGCAGTTACCGGGGGACCACTGAAGCTTTCTTT
NA,TRBD2,TRBJ2-7,TRBV6-1,CASRGGAGGYEQYF,TGTGCCAGCCGAGGGGGAGCGGGGGGCTACGAGCAGTACTTC
NA,NA,TRBJ2-1,TRBV2,CASSGITGNEQFF,TGTGCCAGCAGTGGTATAACAGGGAATGAGCAGTTCTTC
medium-sized,NA,TRBJ2-1,TRBV7-7,CASSLGGPGDNEQFF,TGTGCCAGCAGCTTAGGGGGGCCCGGAGACAATGAGCAGTTCTTC
NA,TRBD1,TRBJ1-4,TRBV4-2,CASSHGTGGHEKLFF,TGTGCCAGCAGCCACGGCACAGGGGGCCATGAAAAACTGTTTTTT
NA,NA,TRBJ1-6,TRBV27,CASSLESRRSPLHF,TGTGCCAGCAGCCTGGAGTCTCGGAGGTCACCCCTCCACTTT
NA,NA,TRBJ2-7,TRBV29-1,CSVGSGWGMGSSAYEQYF,TGCAGCGTTGGGTCAGGGTGGGGAATGGGATCCAGCGCCTACGAGCAGTACTTC
NA,TRBD1,TRBJ1-1,TRBV27,CASSKRTGGPTEAFF,TGTGCCAGCAGTAAGCGGACAGGGGGGCCCACTGAAGCTTTCTTT
NA,NA,TRBJ1-6,TRBV27,CASSYGGTPLHF,TGTGCCAGCAGTTACGGCGGGACACCCCTCCACTTT
NA,TRBD2,TRBJ2-2,TRBV9,CASSGVAGGITGELFF,TGTGCCAGCAGCGGGGTAGCGGGAGGTATCACCGGGGAGCTGTTTTTT
NA,NA,TRBJ1-2,TRBV28,CASSSPGKLDGYTF,TGTGCCAGCAGTTCCCCGGGGAAACTAGATGGCTACACCTTC
NA,TRBD2,TRBJ2-7,TRBV18,CASSPQLAGPYEQYF,TGTGCCAGCTCACCACAGCTAGCGGGACCCTACGAGCAGTACTTC
NA,NA,TRBJ1-3,TRBV30,CAWSVQGTSGNTIYF,TGTGCCTGGAGTGTTCAGGGGACCTCTGGAAACACCATATATTTT
NA,TRBD2,TRBJ2-3,TRBV4-2,CASSPGRAGGPTDTQYF,TGTGCCAGCAGCCCGGGAAGGGCGGGGGGGCCAACAGATACGCAGTATTTT
NA,TRBD2,TRBJ2-1,TRBV30,CAWDGSGNDNEQFF,TGTGCCTGGGACGGTAGCGGGAACGACAATGAGCAGTTCTTC
NA,TRBD1,TRBJ2-1,TRBV28,CASSLPGQYNEQFF,TGTGCCAGCAGTCTCCCGGGACAGTACAATGAGCAGTTCTTC
NA,TRBD2,TRBJ2-3,TRBV6-4,CASSPGVAGGPDTQYF,TGTGCCAGCAGTCCCGGGGTAGCGGGGGGGCCTGATACGCAGTATTTT
NA,NA,TRBJ1-1,TRBV6-5,CASSPQMNTEAFF,TGTGCCAGCAGCCCCCAGATGAACACTGAAGCTTTCTTT
NA,NA,TRBJ2-5,TRBV1,CTSSGLNRDQETQYF,TGCACCAGCAGCGGGCTGAACAGGGACCAAGAGACCCAGTACTTC
NA,TRBD1,TRBJ2-7,TRBV11-1,CASSLGSLTGGYEQYF,TGTGCCAGCAGCTTAGGATCGTTAACAGGGGGCTACGAGCAGTACTTC
NA,NA,TRBJ1-5,TRBV7-2,CASSLSFSTEPQHF,TGTGCCAGCAGCTTATCTTTCTCTACGGAGCCCCAGCATTTT